These 3 T cell receptor beta chains were all obtained from the same sample, sequenced in a study of cytomegalovirus exposure and HLA in healthy donors. Only in-frame clones appear in the TCRdb table, and some are missing; sequencing was by immunoSEQ multiplex PCR. The sample lists 100,000 to 150,000 clones; about 96% were seen once. The specimen sequenced was PBMCs. These receptors were taken from a man aged 18 to 29 in good health and CMV-seronegative.

The J gene is TRBJ2-1, the V gene TRBV5-1; 8 bases fit TRBD2. The germline gives CDR1 SGHRS, CDR2 YFSETQ. The length of the CDR3 is 15 residues. J gave up 7 bases and V 0 bases, and 6 bases lay outside the gene matches. CDR3 DNA sequence: TGCGCCAGCAGCTTGGAGCTAGCGGGTGGGAATGAGCAGTTCTTC. It codes for CASSLELAGGNEQFF.

The rearrangement links TRBV5-6 to TRBJ2-6, with TRBD1 identical over 8 bases. The CDR3 is made up of 19 amino acids. V was pared by 4 bases and J by 0 bases, with 12 bases of the junction left unmatched. CDR1 is SGHDT, CDR2 YYEEEE, per germline. The CDR3 loop reads CASSQIIRTGNSGANVLTF. The CDR3 DNA follows: TGTGCCAGCAGCCAAATAATTAGGACAGGGAACTCTGGGGCCAACGTCCTGACTTTC.

The chain couples TRBV19 to TRBJ2-4, with D possibly matching TRBD2 (5 bases). Trimming shortened V by 5 bases and J by 0 bases, and 11 bases separated the two germline ends. Germline V gene data show CDR1 as LNHDA and CDR2 as SQIVND (reference sequence). The length of the CDR3 is 15 residues. CDR3 region: CASSPRLLAKNIQYF. In DNA, the CDR3 is TGTGCCAGTAGTCCCCGACTACTAGCCAAAAACATTCAGTACTTC.